The 11 T cell receptor beta chains in this list originate from one sample, sequenced in a study of regulatory T cells in long-lasting Graves disease. Indicated time point: persistent/refractory GD, antithyroid drugs over 5 years with positive TRAb. The TCR library was made from RNA extracted from PBMCs. CDR3 regions were amplified by Arm-PCR using iRepertoire HTBI primers to build TCR beta libraries. MiXCR, applied by TCRdb to the multiplex PCR reads, yields one record per CDR3 protein. The sample contains about 460,000 distinct CDR3 sequences, roughly 23% of which appear only once. The specimen comprised peripheral blood mononuclear cells (PBMCs), sampled when the disease was refractory, from a patient treated with antithyroid drugs. These receptors came from a female donor with Graves disease.

The chain has TRBV6-2 or TRBV6-3 and TRBJ2-7, with 8 positions matching TRBD1. The CDR3 loop spans 15 amino acids. Germline V gene lookup returns CDR1 MNHEY and CDR2 SVGEGT. With 5 bases clipped from V and 2 bases from J, the junction kept 8 bases outside the gene matches. This CDR3 reads CASSREGTGPYEQYF. For the CDR3, the DNA is TGTGCCAGCAGTCGAGAGGGGACAGGCCCCTACGAGCAGTACTTC.

This clonotype was seen at least ten times. This chain joins TRBV6-1 and TRBJ1-1; D is unresolved. The V end lost 7 bases, the J end lost 1 base, and 10 bases lay between the germline ends. Germline V lookup: CDR1 MNHNS, CDR2 SASEGT. The CDR3 runs 13 residues. CDR3 bases: TGTGCCAGCACAACGGGCGGGAACACTGAAGCTTTCTTT. This codes for CASTTGGNTEAFF.

This clonotype was observed many times. The rearrangement links TRBV6-5 to TRBJ1-2, with TRBD1 identical over 7 bases. The trim removed 4 bases at V and 0 bases at J, leaving 5 bases unmatched. This CDR3 contains 15 residues. The germline V gene has CDR1 MNHEY and CDR2 SVGAGI. The CDR3 sequence is CASSFTGATNYGYTF. CDR3 sequence (DNA): TGTGCCAGCAGTTTCACAGGGGCCACTAACTATGGCTACACCTTC.

This clonotype occurred many times. The V gene is TRBV12-3 or TRBV12-4, the J gene TRBJ1-1; 8 bases map to TRBD1. This CDR3 region has 14 residues. V lost 5 bases to trimming and J lost 3 bases; unmatched junction nucleotides: 5. DNA of the CDR3: TGTGCCAGCAGTGCGACAGGGGCCGACACTGAAGCTTTCTTT. As protein: CASSATGADTEAFF.

Many counts were recorded for this clonotype. The chain couples TRBV6-1 to TRBJ1-2, with a possible D match to TRBD1 (6 bases). CDR1 and CDR2 from the germline V gene are MNHNS and SASEGT. The CDR3 is 13 residues long. Trimming took 4 bases from V and 3 from J, leaving 9 bases between them. The CDR3, as DNA: TGTGCCAGCAGTGCCCGACAGGACTATGGCTACACCTTC. It specifies CASSARQDYGYTF.

This clonotype was counted between two and nine times. The rearrangement uses TRBV14 and TRBJ1-1, with D perhaps TRBD1 (5 bases). The V gene's germline CDR1 is SGHDN and CDR2 FVKESK. The V gene lost 1 base and the J gene lost 5 bases, with 14 bases spanning the gap. The CDR3 loop spans 15 amino acids. CDR3 loop: CASSQGGRVRTEAFF. The DNA for the CDR3 is TGTGCCAGCAGCCAAGGCGGCAGGGTAAGGACTGAAGCTTTCTTT.

This clonotype was detected ten times or more. This chain connects TRBV18 to TRBJ2-7; unclear D gene. The ends were cut back, 3 bases at V and 6 bases at J, with 6 bases in the middle. The CDR3 is 11 amino acids. CDR1 is KGHSH and CDR2 is LQKENI in the germline V gene. The CDR3 loop is CASSPGLEQYF. Here the CDR3 DNA reads TGTGCCAGCTCACCCGGGCTCGAGCAGTACTTC.

The J gene is TRBJ2-2, the V gene TRBV24-1; 10 bases match TRBD2. V gave up 3 bases and J gave up 2 bases; unmatched junction bases: 8. In germline, CDR1 is KGHDR, CDR2 SFDVKD. The CDR3 sequence is 18 residues long. CDR3 in DNA: TGTGCCACCAGTGATCCTAGGACTAGCGGACGAAACACCGGGGAGCTGTTTTTT. Translating it yields CATSDPRTSGRNTGELFF.

This clonotype was picked up many times. CDR3: CASSLHRGNTEAFF. The CDR3 coding sequence is TGTGCCAGCAGTTTACACAGGGGGAACACTGAAGCTTTCTTT. The chain uses TRBV12-3 or TRBV12-4 and TRBJ1-1; 7 nucleotides match TRBD1. Unmatched junction bases numbered 1, after V lost 2 bases and J lost 1 base. This CDR3 region has 14 residues.

Notes on this clonotype: The junction departs from germline at one end; a sequencing error may be responsible. The chain combines TRBV7-7 with TRBJ2-7; no definite D call. This CDR3 region has 11 residues. Germline assignment: CDR1 SSHAT and CDR2 FNYEAQ (reference sequence). CDR3 sequence reads: CASRPPYEQYF. As DNA, the CDR3 is TGTGCTAGCAGACCCCCCTACGAGCAGTACTTC.

This clonotype has a count of ten or more. V is TRBV20-1 and J is TRBJ2-5, with 9 positions matching TRBD1. Germline CDR1 is DFQATT and CDR2 is SNEGSKA (reference sequence). CDR3 length: 14 residues. Trimming took 5 bases from V and 1 from J; bases not matched to a gene: 5. The CDR3 sequence: CSAVTGGLQETQYF. CDR3 DNA sequence: TGCAGTGCTGTCACAGGGGGCCTCCAAGAGACCCAGTACTTC.